This TCR beta chain is from a study of control samples from healthy donors and cancer patients (dated by TCRdb to about 2020). The protocol used for the library was the immunoSEQ multiplex PCR assay. This is the immuneACCESS table as TCRdb keeps it, with only in-frame sequences that have V and J called. A part of the clones is gone; compared with another copy, unresolved V genes explain less than half, and the rest is unexplained. The sample has around 150,000 clones on record, roughly 88% of them singletons. The biggest ten clones account for 1.5% to 2% of the sample. This clone was seen a few times. Its specific antigen is unknown. One base away there is no much larger clone; base qualities are not given. The specimen sequenced was blood. This TCR came from a man aged 18 to 29 in good health.

CDR3 region: CASSVGLAGESYEQYF. The DNA sequence is TGTGCCAGCAGCGTAGGACTAGCGGGGGAATCCTACGAGCAGTACTTC. Recombination linked TRBV9 to TRBJ2-7; 12 central nucleotides agree with TRBD2. At the junction V is shortened by 0 bases and J by 1 base; bases outside the gene matches: 2. Looking up the germline V gene yields CDR1 SGDLS and CDR2 YYNGEE. The CDR3 measures 16 amino acids from cysteine to phenylalanine. Only the CDR3 region is kept as DNA, spanning 48 bases read in frame from base 1.